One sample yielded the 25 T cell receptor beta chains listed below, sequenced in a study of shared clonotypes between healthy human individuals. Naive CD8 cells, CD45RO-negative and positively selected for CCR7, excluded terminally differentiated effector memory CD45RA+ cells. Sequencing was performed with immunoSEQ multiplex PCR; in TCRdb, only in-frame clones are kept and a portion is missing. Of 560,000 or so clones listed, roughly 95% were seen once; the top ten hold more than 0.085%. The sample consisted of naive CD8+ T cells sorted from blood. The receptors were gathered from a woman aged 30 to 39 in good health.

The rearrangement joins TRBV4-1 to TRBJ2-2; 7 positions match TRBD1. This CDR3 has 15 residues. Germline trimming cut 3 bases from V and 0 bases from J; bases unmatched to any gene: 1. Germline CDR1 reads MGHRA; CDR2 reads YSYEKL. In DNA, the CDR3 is TGCGCCAGCAGCCAGGGGACAGCGAACACCGGGGAGCTGTTTTTT. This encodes CASSQGTANTGELFF.

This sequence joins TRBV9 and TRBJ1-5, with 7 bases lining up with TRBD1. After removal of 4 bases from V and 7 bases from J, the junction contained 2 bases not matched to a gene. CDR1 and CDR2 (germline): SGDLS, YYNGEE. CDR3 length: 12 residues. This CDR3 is CASSSTGQPQHF. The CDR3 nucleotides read TGTGCCAGCAGCTCGACAGGGCAGCCCCAGCATTTT.

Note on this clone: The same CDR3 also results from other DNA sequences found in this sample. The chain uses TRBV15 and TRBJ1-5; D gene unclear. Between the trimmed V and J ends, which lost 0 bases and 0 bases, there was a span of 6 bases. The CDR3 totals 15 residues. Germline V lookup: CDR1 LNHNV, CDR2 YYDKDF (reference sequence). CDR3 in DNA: TGTGCCACCAGCAGAGATTTAGGTAGCAATCAGCCCCAGCATTTT. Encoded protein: CATSRDLGSNQPQHF.

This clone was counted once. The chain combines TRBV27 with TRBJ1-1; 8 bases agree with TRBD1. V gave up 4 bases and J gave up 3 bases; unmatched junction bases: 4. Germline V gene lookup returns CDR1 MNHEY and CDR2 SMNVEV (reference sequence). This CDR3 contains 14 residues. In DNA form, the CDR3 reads TGTGCCAGCAGTTGGACAGGGCGGGACACTGAAGCTTTCTTT. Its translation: CASSWTGRDTEAFF.

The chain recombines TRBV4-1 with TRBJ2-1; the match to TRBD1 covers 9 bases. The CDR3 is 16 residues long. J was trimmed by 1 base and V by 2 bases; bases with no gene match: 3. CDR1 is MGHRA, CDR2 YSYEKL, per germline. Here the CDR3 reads CASSQTGGGSYNEQFF. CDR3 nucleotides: TGCGCCAGCAGCCAAACAGGGGGCGGGTCCTACAATGAGCAGTTCTTC.

In nucleotides, the CDR3 is TGTGCCAGCAGACTCATCCAGGGGGTAAGGAACAATGAGCAGTTCTTC. Translation: CASRLIQGVRNNEQFF. The gene calls are TRBV28 and TRBJ2-1, with 7 bases lining up with TRBD1. CDR3 length equals 16 residues. In germline, CDR1 is MDHEN, CDR2 SYDVKM. After removal of 6 bases from V and 5 bases from J, the junction contained 13 bases not matched to a gene.

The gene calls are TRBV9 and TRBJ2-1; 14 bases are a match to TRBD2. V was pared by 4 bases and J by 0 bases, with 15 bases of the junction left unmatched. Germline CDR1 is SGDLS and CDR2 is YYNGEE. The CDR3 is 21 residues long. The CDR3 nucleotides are TGTGCCAGCAGCCCCCGGACCGGGACTAGCGGGAGTGGGGCCTCCTACAATGAGCAGTTCTTC. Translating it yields CASSPRTGTSGSGASYNEQFF.

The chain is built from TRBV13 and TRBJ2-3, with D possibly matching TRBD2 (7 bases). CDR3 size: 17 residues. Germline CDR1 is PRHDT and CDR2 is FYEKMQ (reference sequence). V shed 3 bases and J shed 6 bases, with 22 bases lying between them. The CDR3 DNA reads TGTGCCAGCAGCTTGGCCAGGAGGGAGGGGGACCTCGATACGCAGTATTTT. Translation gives CASSLARREGDLDTQYF.

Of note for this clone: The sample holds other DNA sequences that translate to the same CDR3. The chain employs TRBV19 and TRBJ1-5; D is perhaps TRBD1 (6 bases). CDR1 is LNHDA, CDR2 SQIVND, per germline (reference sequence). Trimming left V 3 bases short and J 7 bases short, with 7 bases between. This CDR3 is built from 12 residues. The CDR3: CASSIGGQPQHF. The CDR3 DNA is TGTGCCAGTAGTATTGGGGGCCAGCCCCAGCATTTT.

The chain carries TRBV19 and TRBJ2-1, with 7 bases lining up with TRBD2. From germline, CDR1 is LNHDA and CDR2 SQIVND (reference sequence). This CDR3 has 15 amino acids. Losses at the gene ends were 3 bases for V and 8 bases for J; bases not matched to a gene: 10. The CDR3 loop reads CASSIPRTSIYEQFF. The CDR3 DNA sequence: TGTGCCAGTAGTATTCCACGGACTAGTATATATGAGCAGTTCTTC.

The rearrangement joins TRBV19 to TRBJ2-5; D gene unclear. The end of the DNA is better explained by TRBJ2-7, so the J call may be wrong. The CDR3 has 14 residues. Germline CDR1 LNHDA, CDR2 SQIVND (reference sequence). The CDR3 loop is CASSSFPSSYEQYF. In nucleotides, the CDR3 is TGTGCCAGTAGTAGCTTTCCTAGCTCCTACGAGCAGTACTTC.

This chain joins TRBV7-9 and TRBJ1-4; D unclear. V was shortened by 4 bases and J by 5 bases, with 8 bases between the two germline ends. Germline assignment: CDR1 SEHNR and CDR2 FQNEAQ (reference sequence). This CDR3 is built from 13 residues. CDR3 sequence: CASSYGQNEKLFF. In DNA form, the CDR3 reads TGTGCCAGCAGCTACGGGCAGAATGAAAAACTGTTTTTT.

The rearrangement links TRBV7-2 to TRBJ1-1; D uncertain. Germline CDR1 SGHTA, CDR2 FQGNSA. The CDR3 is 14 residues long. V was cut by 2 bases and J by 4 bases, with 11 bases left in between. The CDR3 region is CASSLRLEGTEAFF. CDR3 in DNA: TGTGCCAGCAGCTTAAGGTTAGAGGGCACTGAAGCTTTCTTT.

CDR3 sequence reads: CASSLALAGAETQYF. CDR3 coding DNA: TGTGCCAGCAGCTTAGCGCTGGCGGGAGCGGAGACCCAGTACTTC. V usage is TRBV11-2 and J usage is TRBJ2-5; TRBD2 matches 7 bases. Germline values: CDR1 SGHAT, CDR2 FQNNGV. V dropped 1 base and J dropped 5; count of bases not matched to a gene: 7. The CDR3 is made up of 15 amino acids.

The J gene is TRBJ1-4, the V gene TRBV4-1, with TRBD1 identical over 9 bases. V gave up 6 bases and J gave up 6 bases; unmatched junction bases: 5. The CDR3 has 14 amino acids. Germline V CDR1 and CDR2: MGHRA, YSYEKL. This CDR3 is CASRLDRGDEKLFF. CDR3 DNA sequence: TGCGCCAGCAGACTAGACAGGGGGGATGAAAAACTGTTTTTT.

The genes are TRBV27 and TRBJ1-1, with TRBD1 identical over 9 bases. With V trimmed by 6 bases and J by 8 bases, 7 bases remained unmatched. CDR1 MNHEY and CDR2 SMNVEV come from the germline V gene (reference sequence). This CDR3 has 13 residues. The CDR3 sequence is CASSPGQGMEAFF. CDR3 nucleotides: TGTGCCAGCAGCCCGGGACAGGGTATGGAAGCTTTCTTT.

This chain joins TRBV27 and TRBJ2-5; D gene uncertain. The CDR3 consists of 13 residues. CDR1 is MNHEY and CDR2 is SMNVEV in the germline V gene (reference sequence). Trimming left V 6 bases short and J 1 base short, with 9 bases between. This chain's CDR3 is CASREVGQETQYF. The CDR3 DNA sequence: TGTGCCAGCAGGGAAGTCGGCCAAGAGACCCAGTACTTC.

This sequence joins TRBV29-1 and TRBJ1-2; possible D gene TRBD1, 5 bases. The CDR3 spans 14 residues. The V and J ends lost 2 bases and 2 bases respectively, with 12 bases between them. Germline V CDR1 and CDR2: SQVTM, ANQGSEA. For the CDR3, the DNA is TGCAGCGTTGAAATCGAGGGGACGAACTATGGCTACACCTTC. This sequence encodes CSVEIEGTNYGYTF.

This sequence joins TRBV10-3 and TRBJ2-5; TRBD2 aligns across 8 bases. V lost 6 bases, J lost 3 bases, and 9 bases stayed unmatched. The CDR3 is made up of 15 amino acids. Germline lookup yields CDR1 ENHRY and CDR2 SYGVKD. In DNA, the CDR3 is TGTGCCATCAGAGGTGTGGGACTAGGAGAAGAGACCCAGTACTTC. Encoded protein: CAIRGVGLGEETQYF.

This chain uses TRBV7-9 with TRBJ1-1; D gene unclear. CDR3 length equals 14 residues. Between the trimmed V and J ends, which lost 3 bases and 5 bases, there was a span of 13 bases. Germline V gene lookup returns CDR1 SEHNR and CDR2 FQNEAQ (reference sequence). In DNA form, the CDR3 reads TGTGCCAGCAGCTTCGATAGGGTTCCAACTGAAGCTTTCTTT. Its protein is CASSFDRVPTEAFF.

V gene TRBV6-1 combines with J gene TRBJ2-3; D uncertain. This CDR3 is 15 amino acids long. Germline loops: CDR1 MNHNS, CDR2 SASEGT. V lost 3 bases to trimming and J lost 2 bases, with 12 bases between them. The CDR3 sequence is CASSELADPTDTQYF. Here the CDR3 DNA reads TGTGCCAGCAGTGAGCTGGCAGACCCCACAGATACGCAGTATTTT.

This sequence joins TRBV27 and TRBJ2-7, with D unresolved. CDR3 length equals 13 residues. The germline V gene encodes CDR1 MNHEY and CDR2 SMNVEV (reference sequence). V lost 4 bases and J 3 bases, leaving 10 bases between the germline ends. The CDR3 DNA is TGTGCCAGCAGTTATGGCAGGCTCTACGAGCAGTACTTC. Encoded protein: CASSYGRLYEQYF.

The CDR3: CASSQLYGTSGDNNEQFF. In nucleotides, the CDR3 is TGCGCCAGCAGCCAACTATATGGGACTAGCGGGGACAACAATGAGCAGTTCTTC. V and J are TRBV4-1 and TRBJ2-1, with TRBD2 matching 13 bases. V lost 2 bases, J lost 5 bases, and 9 bases stayed unmatched. The CDR3 totals 18 residues. CDR1 is MGHRA and CDR2 is YSYEKL in the germline V gene.

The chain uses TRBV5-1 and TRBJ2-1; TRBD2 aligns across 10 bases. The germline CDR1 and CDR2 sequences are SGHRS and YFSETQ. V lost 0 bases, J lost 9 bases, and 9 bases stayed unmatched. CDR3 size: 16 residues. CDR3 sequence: CASSLAISGRATEQFF. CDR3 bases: TGCGCCAGCAGCTTGGCCATAAGCGGGAGGGCCACTGAGCAGTTCTTC.

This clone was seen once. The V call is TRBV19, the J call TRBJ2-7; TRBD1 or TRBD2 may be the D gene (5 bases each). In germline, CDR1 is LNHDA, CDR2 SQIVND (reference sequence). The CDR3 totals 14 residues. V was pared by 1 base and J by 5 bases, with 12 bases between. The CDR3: CASSIGGVGNEQYF. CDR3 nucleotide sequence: TGTGCCAGTAGTATAGGAGGGGTAGGGAACGAGCAGTACTTC.